The clone carrying this T cell receptor beta chain was seen ten or more times. The data derive from a study of T cells in Graves' hyperthyroidism and ophthalmopathy. V lost 1 base to trimming and J lost 4 bases, with 10 bases between them. CDR3 length equals 14 residues. CDR1 is KGHSH and CDR2 is LQKENI in the germline V gene. RNA transcripts served as the template for amplifying TCR beta CDR3 regions. HTBI primers were used for first-round RT-PCR of the TCR CDR3. TCRdb fed the multiplex PCR reads into MiXCR, producing one record per CDR3 protein. The table records 210,000 or so distinct CDR3 sequences, about 15% of them present only once.

This clonotype was sampled from a man aged 45-65 years with Graves' hyperthyroidism. This chain connects TRBV18 to TRBJ1-2; D may be TRBD1 (5 bases). Sequencing input: blood. Here the CDR3 DNA reads TGTGCCAGCTCACCACAGGGGTCTGGCTATGGCTACACCTTC. Translated, it gives CASSPQGSGYGYTF. Full variable domain (outside the CDR3, taken from reference TRBV18 and TRBJ1-2): NAGVMQNPRHLVRRRGQEARLRCSPMKGHSHVYWYRQLPEEGLKFMVYLQKENIIDESGMPKERFSAEFPKEGPSILRIQQVVRGDSAAYFCASSPQGSGYGYTFGSGTRLTVV.